These 4 T cell receptor beta chains originate from one sample sequenced in a study of long-term antiretroviral therapy in people with HIV. The libraries were made with immunoSEQ v3.0 at survey level. Generated by immunoSEQ multiplex PCR, the TCRdb table keeps only in-frame clones and is missing some. Here the sample spans tens of thousands of clones, roughly 85% being singletons. The sequencing here drew on unsorted PBMCs, taken 2.3 years after starting antiretroviral therapy. These receptors all come from a middle-aged man with HIV.

The V call is TRBV7-8, the J call TRBJ2-1; D is perhaps TRBD2 (5 bases). The CDR3 has 15 residues. V dropped 2 bases and J dropped 0 bases, with 8 bases sitting between them. CDR1 SGHVS and CDR2 FQNEAQ come from the germline V gene. CDR3: CASSLKGSSYNEQFF. The DNA for the CDR3 is TGTGCCAGCAGCTTAAAAGGGAGCTCCTACAATGAGCAGTTCTTC.

The chain has TRBV5-1 and TRBJ2-7; 7 bases align to TRBD2. Germline-derived CDR1 and CDR2 are SGHRS and YFSETQ. The CDR3 sequence is 13 residues long. The V segment lost 7 bases and the J segment 0 bases; nucleotides outside the gene matches: 4. CDR3 in amino acids: CASQGGDSYEQYF. CDR3 in DNA: TGCGCCAGCCAGGGAGGGGACTCCTACGAGCAGTACTTC.

This clone came up once. The rearrangement joins TRBV6-1 to TRBJ2-7; the match to TRBD1 covers 9 bases. Trimming removed 6 bases from V and 0 bases from J; junction bases left unmatched: 9. The CDR3 runs to 16 residues. CDR1 and CDR2 (germline): MNHNS, SASEGT. CDR3 DNA sequence: TGTGCCAGCAGCGAAATCGCGACAGGGGGCTCCTACGAGCAGTACTTC. Amino acids: CASSEIATGGSYEQYF.

The rearrangement links TRBV11-2 to TRBJ2-7, with TRBD1 identical over 8 bases. V shed 5 bases and J 4 bases; nucleotides not matched to a gene: 10. Germline V lookup: CDR1 SGHAT, CDR2 FQNNGV. This CDR3 is built from 15 residues. CDR3 in amino acids: CASSKITQGDYEQYF. CDR3 bases: TGTGCCAGCAGCAAGATAACACAGGGGGATTACGAGCAGTACTTC.